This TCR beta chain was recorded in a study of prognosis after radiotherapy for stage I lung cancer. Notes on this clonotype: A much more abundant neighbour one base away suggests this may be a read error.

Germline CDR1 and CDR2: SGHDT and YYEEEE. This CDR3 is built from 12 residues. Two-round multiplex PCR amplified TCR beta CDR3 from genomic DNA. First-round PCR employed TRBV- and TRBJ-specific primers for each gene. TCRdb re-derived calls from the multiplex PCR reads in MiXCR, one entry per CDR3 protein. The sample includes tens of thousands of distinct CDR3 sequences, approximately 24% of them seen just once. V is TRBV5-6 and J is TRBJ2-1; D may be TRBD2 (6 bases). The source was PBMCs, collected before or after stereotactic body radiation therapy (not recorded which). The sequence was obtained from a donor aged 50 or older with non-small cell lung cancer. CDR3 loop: CASSFLGREQLF. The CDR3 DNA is TGTGCCAGCAGCTTCTTGGGCCGGGAGCAGTTATTC. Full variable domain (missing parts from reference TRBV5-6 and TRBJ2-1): DAGVTQSPTHLIKTRGQQVTLRCSPKSGHDTVSWYQQALGQGPQFIFQYYEEEERQRGNFPDRFSGHQFPNYSSELNVNALLLGDSALYLCASSFLGREQLFGPGTRLTVL.